This T cell receptor (beta chain) was sequenced for a study of cytomegalovirus exposure and HLA in healthy donors (dated by TCRdb to 2015 to 2018). Looking at the study overall: An earlier analysis of several hundred of the donors reported about 250 Gb of sequence data and around 120 million unique TCR beta sequences from 150 million to 200 million T cells. Approximately 310 gigabases of sequencing data and tens of millions of unique TCR sequences were included in an early release covering about 600 HLA-typed donors. Of the roughly 400 genotyped donors, approximately 82% fell in the genetic ancestry cluster associated with self-reported Caucasian donors. The study was designed to test whether signatures of past pathogen exposure could be identified by cataloging public T cell receptors. The study profiled the T cell repertoires of hundreds of subjects by immunosequencing and related them to cytomegalovirus serostatus. In addition to the first cohort of 666 subjects, a separate validation cohort of 120 different subjects was used. To predict cytomegalovirus infection status, the study brought together high-throughput TCR immunosequencing, statistical association of individual TCRs with disease status, and machine learning. A later analysis re-analyzed previously published TCR beta repertoires from 650 to 800 donors and added high-resolution HLA genotyping to study TCR occurrence patterns. In the later analysis, no new phenotypic data were used to find candidate immune exposures; instead, reliance was placed on TCR beta sequences and their occurrence across donors. An earlier analysis of more than 450 of the donors used high-throughput TCR beta sequencing to judge whether each TCR beta V gene segment behaved as functional or pseudogenic. Alongside the repertoire data, information on donor age, sex, ethnicity and CMV serostatus was compiled. A later genetic analysis used genome-wide SNP genotypes for about 65% of the 666 donors, treating that subset as a discovery cohort. All discovery cohort repertoires had been generated using a single sequencing platform. Class I and class II HLA loci were covered by the typing at four-digit resolution. The number of donors typed differed by locus, with 629-630 for A, B, C, DRB1 and DQB1, more than 500 for DQA1, about 610 for DPA1, and under 490 for DPB1. Four to six DR-DQ haplotypes were handled as single units for association and clustering, since linkage in the cohort was strong. Across about 370 genotyped donors of the cohort, an average of approximately 240,000 unique TCR beta nucleotide sequences per donor were sequenced, and around 19% of those sequences were non-productive. Broad study findings and their caveats: Three of the identified cytomegalovirus-associated TCR beta chains were confirmed in vitro to be specific for cytomegalovirus antigens. The earlier analysis of 587 of the donors excluded fewer than 20 rarely observed V segments, including chromosome 9 orphons, because counts were too low. In a later analysis, the rate of TCR association differed among HLA loci, with DRB1 alleles having the most associated TCRs and HLA-C alleles having the fewest. Compared with the approximately 600-donor mean, donors in an Asian-associated ancestry cluster had fewer N-insertions in productive TCRs, according to a later genetic analysis. In a later analysis, most CMV-associated TCR beta chains were found to appear HLA-restricted, with HLA associations seemingly driven largely by CMV exposure. A cluster of highly shared sequence variants was judged likely to be a technical artifact of the sequencing pipeline. Because HLA typing was missing for some donors at each locus, association tests included only the typed subset. An association between a missense DCLRE1C variant and V-gene and J-gene trimming of TCR beta chains was found in a later genetic analysis and replicated in an independent cohort. A later analysis associated about 17,000 TCR beta sequences with specific HLA alleles at a false discovery rate of 0.05. It was suggested by the authors that the approach could potentially be generalized to other disease states and immunological phenotypes. In an earlier analysis of about 550 of the donors, most TCR beta V segments were observed in productive rearrangements about 87% or about 30% of the time, broadly matching IMGT annotations. This cohort had only TCR beta chains sequenced, and the lack of alpha or paired-chain data limited which features could be detected. Several of the top co-occurrence clusters appeared to be linked to parvovirus B19, influenza, CMV and Epstein-Barr virus, according to a later analysis. A total of fewer than 200 TCR beta chains were listed by the study as associated with cytomegalovirus. Immune exposure information for the cohort was limited to CMV serostatus. The presence/absence analyses assumed that sequencing depth was roughly uniform across donors, and that assumption may not be true. Most TCR sequences were observed very rarely across donors, whereas some public TCRs were present in many individuals. Linkage disequilibrium might explain the correlated functional status among segregating V segments, but an unknown experimental factor could not be ruled out. Cytomegalovirus status was reported to be diagnosed by the classifier with high specificity and sensitivity in both the original and validation cohorts. Assigning TCR associations to individual alleles was difficult when HLA alleles, especially DR and DQ, strongly co-occurred. A further reported finding was that TCR beta sequences accurately predicted the HLA-A and HLA-B alleles for most subjects in the first cohort. Compared with equally common non-associated chains, HLA-associated TCR beta chains in a later analysis were more clonally expanded and had lower generation probabilities.

The cohort consisted of approximately 670 healthy bone marrow donors. Cohort members were all nominally healthy when sampled, although unrecorded immune exposures were likely present. The donor tested CMV seronegative and was one of the 352 seronegative cohort members. Each donor provided a peripheral blood sample, and peripheral blood mononuclear cells were used for TCR beta sequencing. Genomic DNA was extracted from the blood cell samples with the Qiagen DNeasy Blood Extraction Kit. The method behind the library was the immunoSEQ multiplex PCR assay. The multiplex PCR relied on a mix of 60 forward primers for TCR Vbeta segments and 13 reverse primers for TCR Jbeta segments. The CDR3 region of rearranged TCR beta genes was amplified from genomic DNA by a multiplex PCR assay. The amplified TCR beta libraries were sequenced on the Illumina HiSeq System as 87-base-pair reads. From the authors' description of their analysis: A later analysis counted some 74 million unique TCR beta chains across the 666 repertoires, and 9 million to 14 million of these chains were shared by at least two donors. To remove PCR and sequencing errors, raw reads were error-corrected and collapsed into unique sequences using a nearest-neighbor algorithm that merged closely related sequences. To assign V, D and J gene segments, CDR3 sequences were aligned to IMGT reference sequences. Each retained sequence needed at least a six-nucleotide match to both a V gene segment and a J gene segment. Rearrangements were classified as productive when the CDR3 lacked stop codons and remained in frame with V and J, and all other rearrangements were classified as non-productive. CDR3 was defined according to IMGT convention as the region running from the second conserved V-encoded cysteine to the conserved J-encoded phenylalanine. In an earlier analysis of around 540 of the donors, sequences lacking an unambiguous match to a single V gene segment were excluded. In an earlier analysis of approximately 560 of the donors, a V segment was called functional when productive rearrangements were above 56.7%, and segregating when the standard deviation between donors exceeded 5%. A statistical classification framework was developed to diagnose cytomegalovirus status using the catalog of TCR beta chain sequences. A later analysis assigned V and J genes by comparing TCR nucleotide sequences with IMGT/GENE-DB human TR gene sequences. The TCRdist pipeline was used in a later analysis to assign CDR3 sequences and most-parsimonious VDJ recombination scenarios. In a later analysis, every TCR beta chain was defined by the combination of its CDR3 amino acid sequence and its V-gene family, and reads without a unique V-gene family were dropped. A later analysis removed nearly 600 highly shared, low-generation-probability nucleotide sequences to deal with suspected cross-contamination and a sequencing artifact. In a later analysis, a clonal expansion index was calculated for each public chain from normalized within-repertoire ranks of inferred template counts. A later analysis computed generation probabilities with a VDJ recombination model fitted to out-of-frame rearrangements, and checked the results against IGoR. A later analysis scored TCR-TCR, TCR-HLA and TCR-CMV co-occurrence with hypergeometric tests, applying a repertoire-size bias correction to TCR pairs. In a later analysis, false discovery rates were estimated by permuting HLA or CMV assignments 20 times. In a later analysis, co-occurring TCRs were grouped using DBSCAN, with TCRdist sequence similarity added in when clustering inside HLA-allele-positive subsets. Co-occurrence clustering excluded repertoires with fewer than 30,000 or more than 120,000 public chains, plus five with anomalous nucleotide sharing. TCRdb provides this immuneACCESS table in a form limited to in-frame rearrangements. Some clones are lacking; in checked studies, under half of them reflect an unresolved V gene, and why the rest are absent is not known. The DNA gave D and trimming, while V, J and clone size come from that table. The sample table records 200,000 to 250,000 clones; roughly 80% of these occur just once. The ten largest clones take up under 0.25% of the sample.

On this clone: It has no known antigen specificity. Qualities for individual bases were not recorded, and no much larger clone is one base off.

This TCR was sampled from a girl aged 2-10 years in good health and CMV-seronegative. The source material was PBMCs.

The CDR3 protein is CASSDRTENSPLHF. The DNA sequence is as follows: TGCGCCAGCAGCGATCGGACAGAAAATTCACCCCTCCACTTT. The chain employs TRBV5-1 and TRBJ1-6, and perhaps TRBD1 as D gene, on 6 matching bases. V and J are truncated by 4 bases and 7 bases respectively, leaving an intervening sequence of 12 bases. Taken from the germline V gene, the CDR1 and CDR2 loops are SGHRS and YFSETQ. From the cysteine up to the phenylalanine, the CDR3 has a length of 14 residues. Of all the DNA, just the CDR3 is kept, 42 bases in frame from base 1.